This T cell receptor (beta chain) was found in a study of OX40 agonist ivuxolimab in advanced cancers. On the study more broadly: Patients in dose escalation had liver, melanoma, kidney or head and neck cancers. Three individuals attained partial responses, comprising one hepatocellular carcinoma case and two cutaneous melanoma cases.

On this clone itself: Its antigen is currently unknown.

Produced via immunoSEQ multiplex PCR; TCRdb's table is partial and in-frame only. The table records approximately 72,000 clones, about 86% of them present only once. Patients were excluded for autoimmune disease history or systemic immunosuppression. The CDR3 is made up of 16 amino acids. General study points: Relative to CD4+ cells, CD8+ T cells on average had more expanded clones.

The sequence was collected from an adult with an advanced solid tumor such as melanoma, head and neck, liver or kidney cancer. Here the sequenced sample was CD4+ or CD8+ T cells sorted from blood, taken in a trial of the OX40 agonist ivuxolimab. This sequence joins TRBV12-1 and TRBJ2-2; whether TRBD1, the table's D call, matches the DNA was not checked. TRBV12-1 constitutes a pseudogene. Here the CDR3 reads CASSTRDRENTGELFF. DNA for the CDR3: TGTGCCAGCAGCACGAGAGACAGGGAAAACACCGGGGAGCTGTTTTTT.